This T cell receptor beta chain was identified during a study of neurological immune-mediated disorders. From 2 million PBMCs stored at -80 C, the unsorted libraries were generated. This clonotype was detected many times. From 15-18 subjects, each sequencing run yielded over 160 million TCR-beta sequences. TCRdb reprocessed the 5' RACE reads with MiXCR, giving one entry per CDR3 protein. Seen here are around 78,000 distinct CDR3 sequences, more than 15% observed once, and the top ten hold 15%. The sequencing input was PBMCs. The sequence was collected from a woman in her thirties or forties in good health.

The CDR3 spells CASSADRSNGYTF. The CDR3 region has the DNA TGTGCCAGCAGCGCCGACAGGTCCAATGGCTACACCTTC. The V gene is TRBV5-6, the J gene TRBJ1-2; the D gene is possibly TRBD1 (6 bases). Trimming left V 4 bases short and J 6 bases short, with 13 bases between. This CDR3 has 13 residues. Germline V gene lookup returns CDR1 SGHDT and CDR2 YYEEEE.